Listed here is a single TCR beta chain. Its matching antigen is unknown. The data were obtained in a study of T cells in localized non-small cell lung cancer. Data came from immunoSEQ multiplex PCR; TCRdb stores just in-frame clones and leaves some out. The sample includes approximately 76,000 clones, 70% to 90% of them seen just once. General observations from the study: Measurement of T cell clonality placed uninvolved adjacent lung highest, above the level in tumor.

The receptor was derived from an older female donor with stage I lung adenocarcinoma. Material: peripheral blood, obtained before any cancer treatment.

CDR3 amino acids: CASSHNSFYNSPLHF. CDR3 nucleotide sequence: TGTGCCAGCAGCCATAACAGCTTCTATAATTCACCCCTCCACTTT. The V gene is TRBV14, the J gene TRBJ1-6; D gene ambiguous. Trimming left V 3 bases short and J 3 bases short, with 9 bases between. The CDR3 covers 15 residues. CDR1 SGHDN and CDR2 FVKESK come from the germline V gene. The full variable domain, its missing parts supplied by reference TRBV14 and TRBJ1-6, is EAGVTQFPSHSVIEKGQTVTLRCDPISGHDNLYWYRRVMGKEIKFLLHFVKESKQDESGMPNNRFLAERTGGTYSTLKVQPAELEDSGVYFCASSHNSFYNSPLHFGNGTRLTVT.